This T cell receptor beta chain was sequenced in a study of blood T cell repertoires in COVID-19. At the level of the study: The United States, Italy and Spain provided the acute and convalescent COVID-19 samples. PBMCs, B-cell-depleted T cells, or T cells were the source of the cDNA or gDNA that made up the material.

Note on this clone: Additional DNA sequences in this sample encode the identical CDR3.

V lost 6 bases, J lost 0 bases, and 18 bases lay in between. Per the germline V gene, CDR1 is SGHVS and CDR2 is FQNEAQ. CDR3 length: 17 amino acids. Authors' methods: Using reference gene primer amplification, nucleated cell counts were estimated. Sequenced by immunoSEQ multiplex PCR; TCRdb stores in-frame clones only, minus some. The V and J calls and clone size were taken over from that table, and D and trimming were inferred from the DNA. The profile covers roughly 70,000 clones, with roughly 84% appearing a single time and about 4% taken by the ten largest. The receptor comes from a man aged 70 or older with acute or convalescent COVID-19. Material: peripheral blood. The chain couples TRBV7-8 to TRBJ1-3; the D gene is possibly TRBD1 (5 bases). The CDR3 sequence: CASSYFTWGPSGNTIYF. In DNA form, the CDR3 reads TGTGCCAGCAGTTACTTCACGTGGGGCCCCTCTGGAAACACCATATATTTT.